The TCR beta chain under discussion was sequenced for a study of OX40 agonist ivuxolimab in advanced cancers. Study context: Every 2 weeks, patients got intravenous ivuxolimab at one of six dose levels (0.01-10 mg/kg). Three individuals attained partial responses, comprising one hepatocellular carcinoma case and two cutaneous melanoma cases. The study's findings and limits: There was clonal expansion of CD4+ and CD8+ blood T cells by week 6 at 0.1 to 3.0 mg/kg.

The CDR3 has 12 amino acids. V gave up 1 base and J gave up 7 bases, with 8 bases separating them. Germline-derived CDR1 and CDR2 are SGHNT and YYREEE (reference sequence). About this clone itself: Its antigen is currently unknown.

The table came from immunoSEQ multiplex PCR; TCRdb's copy has only in-frame clones and leaves some out. The sample holds roughly 80,000 clones, around nine tenths seen once. The TCR originated in an adult with an advanced solid tumor such as melanoma, head and neck, liver or kidney cancer. The chain has TRBV5-4 and TRBJ1-2; perhaps TRBD1 as D (5 bases). This specimen consisted of CD4+ or CD8+ T cells sorted from blood, obtained in a trial of the OX40 agonist ivuxolimab. CDR3 residues: CASSLWGSGYTF. For the CDR3, the DNA is TGTGCCAGCAGCTTGTGGGGCTCTGGCTACACCTTC.